This T cell receptor beta chain was documented in a study of blood T cells in healthy people across ages (dated by TCRdb to the mid-2010s). Turning to the overall study: In model experiments, roughly one uniquely barcoded TCR beta cDNA molecule per two T cells was captured by template switching. Using deep sequencing normalized with unique cDNA molecular identifiers, the study measured how TCR beta repertoire diversity changes with age. The donors were split into four age groups: young (average 16 years), middle-aged (roughly 42), aged (around 67) and long-lived (about 74). To avoid experimental bias, donors of different ages were spread randomly across the sequencing lanes. For two donors (one aged 18 to 29 and one aged 80 or older), the study analyzed two additional independent replicas of 1 million unique cDNA reads from the same blood draw.

Here is what the overall study found, with its caveats: Because profiling used bulk unsorted PBMCs, naive and antigen-experienced compartments could not be compared conclusively. A strong correlation was found between observed TCR beta diversity and the percentage of naive T cells measured by flow cytometry. Because the CMV infection status of the donors was unknown, age-related changes in expanded clonotypes may potentially have been confounded. As age increased, observed TCR beta diversity per million T cells dropped in a roughly linear way, and a significant reduction was already evident by age about 36. Compared with the aged group, the long-lived group had more naive CD4+ T cells, fewer expanded clones and increased TCR diversity, a pattern suggesting age selection. Total diversity estimates from one million sequenced T cells were considered lower bounds and underestimates.

The roughly 38 donors, aged about 6 to 95 years, were systemically healthy Caucasian individuals from Russia. Each donor gave 8 to 10 milliliters of peripheral blood, drawn into EDTA-treated Vacutainer tubes. Ficoll-Paque density-gradient centrifugation was used to isolate PBMCs, with at least 6.5 million per sample. Trizol reagent was used to extract total RNA from the PBMCs, yielding at least 5.5 micrograms per sample. For every donor, flow cytometry on a PBMC aliquot measured the percentage of naive CD45RAhigh/CD27high T cells. Libraries were constructed by 5' RACE. For sequencing, an Illumina HiSeq 2500 was employed. The second PCR ran for about 7 to 11 cycles and used a J-beta primer mix along with a sample-barcoded 5' primer. Each TCR beta cDNA molecule received a unique molecular identifier from a template-switch 5' adaptor carrying 12 random nucleotides. At least 2.5 million CDR3-containing paired-end reads were obtained from each sample. All of the RNA was converted into first-strand cDNA using the Mint cDNA synthesis kit, with a TRBC-specific oligonucleotide serving as the primer. All cDNA was treated with uracil-DNA glycosylase and then went through a first 18-cycle PCR with the universal primers M1SS and BC2_uni_R. The authors' pipeline ran thus. For normalization, 1 million high-quality reads were randomly selected from each sample, with every read carrying a distinct molecular identifier. Instead of being binned into consensus sequences, reads that shared molecular identifiers were thrown out. MiTCR, with a Q25 quality threshold and the strictest error-elimination algorithm, was used for CDR3 identification, clonotype clustering and error correction. Lower-bound total TCR beta diversity was estimated with a nonparametric unseen species model using Euler transformation. The public reads were reprocessed in TCRdb via fastp at Q25 and MiXCR, keeping in-frame beta chains. Identical CDR3 protein sequences are pooled into one entry, listed with their most common genes and DNA. V and J calls and clone size were set by TCRdb, not the authors. The sample data list around 1,700,000 distinct CDR3 sequences, and 28% of these were observed just once. The ten top clones hold 7.7% of the sample.

Notes on this clonotype: Its antigen is still unknown. No clone much larger than this one lies a single base away; base qualities are absent.

The CDR1 and CDR2 encoded by the germline V gene (reference sequence) are SEHNR and FQNEAQ. Inclusive of the bounding cysteine and phenylalanine, the CDR3 is 13 residues long. This entry keeps only the CDR3 DNA: 39 bases, framed from base 1. V loses 7 bases of germline sequence and J loses 3 bases, and the interval between the two ends is 13 bases. The sequencing sample was made of blood. The TCR originated in a young woman in good health. The chain links TRBV7-9 with TRBJ2-7; perhaps TRBD2 is the D gene, with 5 bases matching. The nucleotide sequence reads TGTGCCAGCAAAGGCGCGGGCCTCTACGAGCAGTACTTC. The encoded protein is CASKGAGLYEQYF.